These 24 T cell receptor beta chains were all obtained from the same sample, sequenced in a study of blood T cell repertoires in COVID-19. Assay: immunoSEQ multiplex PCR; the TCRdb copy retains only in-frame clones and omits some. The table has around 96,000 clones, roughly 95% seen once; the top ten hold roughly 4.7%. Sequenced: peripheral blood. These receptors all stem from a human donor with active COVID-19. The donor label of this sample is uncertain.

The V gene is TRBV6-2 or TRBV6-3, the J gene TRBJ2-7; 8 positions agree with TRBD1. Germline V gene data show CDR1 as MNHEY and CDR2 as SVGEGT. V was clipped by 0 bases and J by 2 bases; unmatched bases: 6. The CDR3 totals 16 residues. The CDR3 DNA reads TGTGCCAGCAGTTACTCACCCAGGGGGCGCGCCTACGAGCAGTACTTC. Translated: CASSYSPRGRAYEQYF.

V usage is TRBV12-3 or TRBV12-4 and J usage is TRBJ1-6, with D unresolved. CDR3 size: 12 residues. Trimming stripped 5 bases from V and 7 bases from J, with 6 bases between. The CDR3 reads CASSPRNSPLHF. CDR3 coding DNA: TGTGCCAGCAGTCCGAGAAATTCACCCCTCCACTTT.

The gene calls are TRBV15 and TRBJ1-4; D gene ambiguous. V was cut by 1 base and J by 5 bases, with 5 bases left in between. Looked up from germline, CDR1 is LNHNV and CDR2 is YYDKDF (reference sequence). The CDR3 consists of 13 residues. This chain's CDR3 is CATSRVLNEKLFF. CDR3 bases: TGTGCCACCAGCAGAGTCTTAAATGAAAAACTGTTTTTT.

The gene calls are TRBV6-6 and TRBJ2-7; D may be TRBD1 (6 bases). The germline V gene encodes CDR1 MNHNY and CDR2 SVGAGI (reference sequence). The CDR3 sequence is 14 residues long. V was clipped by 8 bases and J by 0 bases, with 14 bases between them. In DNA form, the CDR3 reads TGTGCCAGCCGGTCAACAGGGAGCTCCTACGAGCAGTACTTC. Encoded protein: CASRSTGSSYEQYF.

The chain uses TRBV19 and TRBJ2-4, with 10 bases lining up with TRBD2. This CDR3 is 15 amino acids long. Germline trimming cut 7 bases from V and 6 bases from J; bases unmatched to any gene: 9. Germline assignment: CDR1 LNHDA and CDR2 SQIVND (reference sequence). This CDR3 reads CASNPNRLAGNIQYF. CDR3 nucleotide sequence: TGTGCCAGTAATCCCAACCGACTAGCGGGAAACATTCAGTACTTC.

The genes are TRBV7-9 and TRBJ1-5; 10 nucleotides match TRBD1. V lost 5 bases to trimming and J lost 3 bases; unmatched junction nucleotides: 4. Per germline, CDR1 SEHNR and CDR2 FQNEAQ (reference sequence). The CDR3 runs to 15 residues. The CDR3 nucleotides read TGTGCCAGCAGCCCGGGACAGGGGTACAATCAGCCCCAGCATTTT. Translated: CASSPGQGYNQPQHF.

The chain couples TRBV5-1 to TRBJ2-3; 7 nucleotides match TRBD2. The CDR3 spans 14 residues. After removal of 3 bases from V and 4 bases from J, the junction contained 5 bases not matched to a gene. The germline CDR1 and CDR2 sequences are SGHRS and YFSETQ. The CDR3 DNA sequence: TGCGCCAGCAGCTCGCGGACTAGTGCAGATACGCAGTATTTT. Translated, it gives CASSSRTSADTQYF. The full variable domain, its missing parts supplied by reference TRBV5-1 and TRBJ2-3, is KAGVTQTPRYLIKTRGQQVTLSCSPISGHRSVSWYQQTPGQGLQFLFEYFSETQRNKGNFPGRFSGRQFSNSRSEMNVSTLELGDSALYLCASSSRTSADTQYFGPGTRLTVL.

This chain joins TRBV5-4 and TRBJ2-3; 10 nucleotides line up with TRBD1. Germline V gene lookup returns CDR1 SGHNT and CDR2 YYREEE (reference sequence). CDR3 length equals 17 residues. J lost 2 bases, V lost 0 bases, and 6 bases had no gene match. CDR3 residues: CASSLGRDRGITDTQYF. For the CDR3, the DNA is TGTGCCAGCAGCTTGGGGCGGGACAGGGGTATCACAGATACGCAGTATTTT. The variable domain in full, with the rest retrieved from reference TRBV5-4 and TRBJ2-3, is ETGVTQSPTHLIKTRGQQVTLRCSSQSGHNTVSWYQQALGQGPQFIFQYYREEENGRGNFPPRFSGLQFPNYSSELNVNALELDDSALYLCASSLGRDRGITDTQYFGPGTRLTVL.

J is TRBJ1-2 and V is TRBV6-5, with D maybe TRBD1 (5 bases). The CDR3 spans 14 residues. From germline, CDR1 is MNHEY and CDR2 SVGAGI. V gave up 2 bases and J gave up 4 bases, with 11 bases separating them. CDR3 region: CASSYGQGGYGYTF. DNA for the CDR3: TGTGCCAGCAGTTACGGCCAGGGAGGCTATGGCTACACCTTC.

CDR3 amino acids: CASTTTGGGYTF. CDR3 DNA: TGTGCCAGCACCACGACAGGGGGCGGCTACACCTTC. V and J are TRBV6-5 and TRBJ1-2; TRBD1 matches at 10 bases. Losses at the gene ends were 7 bases for V and 8 bases for J; bases not matched to a gene: 4. Germline loops: CDR1 MNHEY, CDR2 SVGAGI. The CDR3 spans 12 residues.

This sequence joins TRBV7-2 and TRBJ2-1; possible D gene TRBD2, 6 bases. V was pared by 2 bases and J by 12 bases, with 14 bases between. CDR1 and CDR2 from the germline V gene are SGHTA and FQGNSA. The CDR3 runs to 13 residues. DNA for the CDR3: TGTGCCAGCAGCTTACTAGTAGCGGTTGGGCAGTTCTTC. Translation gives CASSLLVAVGQFF.

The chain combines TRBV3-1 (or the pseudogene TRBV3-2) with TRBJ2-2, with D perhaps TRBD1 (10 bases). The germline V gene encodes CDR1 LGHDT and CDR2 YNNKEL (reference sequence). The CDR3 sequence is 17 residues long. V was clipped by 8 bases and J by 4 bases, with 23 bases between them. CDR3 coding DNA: TGTGCCAGCCGTGACAGGGGGCGCGGGGGGGGCACCGGGGAGCTGTTTTTT. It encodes CASRDRGRGGGTGELFF.

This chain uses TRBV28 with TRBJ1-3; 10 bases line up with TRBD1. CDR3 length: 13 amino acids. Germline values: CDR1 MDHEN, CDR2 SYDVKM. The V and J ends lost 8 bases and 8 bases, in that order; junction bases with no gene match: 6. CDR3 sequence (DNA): TGTGCCAGCCGTGGACAGGGGGTATACACCATATATTTT. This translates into CASRGQGVYTIYF.

This CDR3 is CASSEIGQQTGELFF. The CDR3 DNA follows: TGTGCCAGCAGTGAAATCGGACAGCAGACCGGGGAGCTGTTTTTT. This chain links TRBV2 with TRBJ2-2; TRBD1 is a possible D gene (6 bases). V was shortened by 2 bases and J by 5 bases, with 12 bases between the two germline ends. In germline, CDR1 is SNHLY, CDR2 FYNNEI. CDR3 length: 15 residues.

CDR3 residues: CASSQTSGRTNEQFF. CDR3 sequence (DNA): TGTGCCAGCAGCCAAACTAGCGGGCGAACCAATGAGCAGTTCTTC. The V and J genes are TRBV3-1 (or the pseudogene TRBV3-2) and TRBJ2-1; 9 nucleotides line up with TRBD2. The V gene end was trimmed by 2 bases and the J gene end by 6 bases; junction bases not matched to a gene: 5. There are 15 residues in the CDR3. Germline lookup yields CDR1 LGHDT and CDR2 YNNKEL (reference sequence).

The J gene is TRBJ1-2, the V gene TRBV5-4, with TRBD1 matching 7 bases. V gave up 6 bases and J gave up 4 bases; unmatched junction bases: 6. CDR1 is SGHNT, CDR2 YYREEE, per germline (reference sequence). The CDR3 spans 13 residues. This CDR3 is CASTRDRLYGYTF. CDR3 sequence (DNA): TGTGCCAGCACCCGGGACAGACTCTATGGCTACACCTTC.

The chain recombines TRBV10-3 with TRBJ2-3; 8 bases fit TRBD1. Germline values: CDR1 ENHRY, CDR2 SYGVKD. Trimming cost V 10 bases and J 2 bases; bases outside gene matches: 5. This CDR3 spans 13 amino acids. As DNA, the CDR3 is TGTGCCACGGGCAGGGGGCCCACAGATACGCAGTATTTT. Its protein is CATGRGPTDTQYF.

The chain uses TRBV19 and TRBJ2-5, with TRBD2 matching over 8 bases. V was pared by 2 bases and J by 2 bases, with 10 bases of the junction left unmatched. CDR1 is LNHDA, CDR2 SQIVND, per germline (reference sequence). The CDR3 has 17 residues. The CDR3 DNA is TGTGCCAGTAGTATATCCGGGACTAGAGTTCGTCAAGAGACCCAGTACTTC. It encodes CASSISGTRVRQETQYF.

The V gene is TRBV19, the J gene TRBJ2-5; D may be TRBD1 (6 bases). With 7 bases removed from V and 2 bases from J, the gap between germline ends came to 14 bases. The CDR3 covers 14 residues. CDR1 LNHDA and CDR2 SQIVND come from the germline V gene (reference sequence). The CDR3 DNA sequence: TGTGCCAGTACTTCCAACAGGGTACAAGAGACCCAGTACTTC. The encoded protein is CASTSNRVQETQYF. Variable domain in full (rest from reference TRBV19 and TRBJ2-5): DGGITQSPKYLFRKEGQNVTLSCEQNLNHDAMYWYRQDPGQGLRLIYYSQIVNDFQKGDIAEGYSVSREKKESFPLTVTSAQKNPTAFYLCASTSNRVQETQYFGPGTRLLVL.

The CDR3 sequence: CASSLGQSSYEQYF. Written as DNA, the CDR3 is TGTGCCAGCAGCTTGGGACAGAGCTCCTACGAGCAGTACTTC. The J gene is TRBJ2-7, the V gene TRBV7-8; 7 nucleotides align to TRBD1. The junction had 2 bases not matched to a gene; V was cut back by 3 bases and J by 0 bases. Germline values: CDR1 SGHVS, CDR2 FQNEAQ. The CDR3 is 14 amino acids.

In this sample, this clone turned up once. The CDR3 DNA is TGTGCCAGCAGCCATGAGCGGTACGCCTACAATGAGCAGTTCTTC. Amino acid sequence: CASSHERYAYNEQFF. The gene calls are TRBV7-9 and TRBJ2-1, with a tentative D call TRBD2 (5 bases). V shed 5 bases and J shed 2 bases, with 13 bases lying between them. The CDR3 is 15 residues long. Germline-derived CDR1 and CDR2 are SEHNR and FQNEAQ (reference sequence).

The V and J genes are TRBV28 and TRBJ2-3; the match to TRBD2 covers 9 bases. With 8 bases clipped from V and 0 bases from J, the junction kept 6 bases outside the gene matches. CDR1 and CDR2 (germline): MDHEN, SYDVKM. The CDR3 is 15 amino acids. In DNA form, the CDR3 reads TGTGCCAGCGGTCAGCGGGAGGCCAGCACAGATACGCAGTATTTT. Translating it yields CASGQREASTDTQYF.

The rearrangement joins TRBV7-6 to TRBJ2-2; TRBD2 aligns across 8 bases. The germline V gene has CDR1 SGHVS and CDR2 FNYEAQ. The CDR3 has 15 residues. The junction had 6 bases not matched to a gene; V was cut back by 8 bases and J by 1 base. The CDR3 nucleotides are TGTGCCAGCTCGGGGGGGACTCGGAACACCGGGGAGCTGTTTTTT. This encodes CASSGGTRNTGELFF. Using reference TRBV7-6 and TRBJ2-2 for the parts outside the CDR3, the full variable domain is GAGVSQSPRYKVTKRGQDVALRCDPISGHVSLYWYRQALGQGPEFLTYFNYEAQQDKSGLPNDRFSAERPEGSISTLTIQRTEQRDSAMYRCASSGGTRNTGELFFGEGSRLTVL.

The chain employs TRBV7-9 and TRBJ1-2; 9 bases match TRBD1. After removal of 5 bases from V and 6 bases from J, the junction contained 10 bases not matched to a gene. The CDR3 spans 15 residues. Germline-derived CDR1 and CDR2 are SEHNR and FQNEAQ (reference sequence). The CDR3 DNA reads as TGTGCCAGCAGCCCTCCGGGACAGGGCATAAATGGCTACACCTTC. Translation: CASSPPGQGINGYTF.